The 28 T cell receptor beta chains listed next were all sequenced from one sample in a study of cytomegalovirus exposure and HLA in healthy donors. Method: immunoSEQ multiplex PCR; TCRdb's copy keeps in-frame clones and lacks some. The repertoire has around 60,000 clones, approximately 90% of them found once; the top ten carry 1.3%. Sequencing was done on a sample of PBMCs. The receptor source for this set is a woman aged 18 to 35 in good health and CMV-seronegative.

This chain connects TRBV28 to TRBJ1-3; D not resolved. Looked up from germline, CDR1 is MDHEN and CDR2 is SYDVKM. V lost 7 bases, J lost 2 bases, and 12 bases lay in between. The CDR3 contains 14 residues. CDR3: CASNRGGTGNTIYF. Written as DNA, the CDR3 is TGTGCCAGCAATCGGGGAGGCACTGGAAACACCATATATTTT. Filled out from reference TRBV28 and TRBJ1-3, the complete variable domain reads DVKVTQSSRYLVKRTGEKVFLECVQDMDHENMFWYRQDPGLGLRLIYFSYDVKMKEKGDIPEGYSVSREKKERFSLILESASTNQTSMYLCASNRGGTGNTIYFGEGSWLTVV.

The gene calls are TRBV13 and TRBJ2-3; 12 nucleotides agree with TRBD2. CDR3 length equals 17 residues. Trimming took 5 bases from V and 0 from J; bases not matched to a gene: 6. CDR1 is PRHDT and CDR2 is FYEKMQ in the germline V gene (reference sequence). CDR3 region: CASSLAGGTTSTDTQYF. In nucleotides, the CDR3 is TGTGCCAGCAGCCTAGCGGGGGGGACAACTAGCACAGATACGCAGTATTTT.

This clone was seen a few times. The chain carries TRBV11-3 and TRBJ2-7, with 12 bases fitting TRBD1. V trimming: 5 bases; J trimming: 3 bases; junction bases outside the gene matches: 5. CDR1 SGHNT and CDR2 YENEEA come from the germline V gene. This CDR3 comprises 15 residues. The CDR3: CASSARDRGHYEQYF. The CDR3 nucleotides are TGTGCCAGCAGCGCCCGGGACAGGGGGCACTACGAGCAGTACTTC.

The chain combines TRBV29-1 with TRBJ2-3; tentatively, D is TRBD1 (6 bases). CDR1 and CDR2 from the germline V gene are SQVTM and ANQGSEA. V gave up 8 bases and J gave up 3 bases, with 21 bases separating them. This CDR3 has 15 amino acids. The CDR3 sequence is CSLFPTGFPTDTQYF. The CDR3 DNA follows: TGCAGCCTTTTCCCAACAGGGTTTCCTACAGATACGCAGTATTTT.

J is TRBJ2-7 and V is TRBV6-5, with 8 positions matching TRBD1. Trimming removed 4 bases from V and 5 bases from J; junction bases left unmatched: 10. The CDR3 covers 15 residues. Germline lookup yields CDR1 MNHEY and CDR2 SVGAGI. This CDR3 reads CASSFGGQESNEQYF. The CDR3 bases are TGTGCCAGCAGTTTCGGGGGACAGGAGTCGAACGAGCAGTACTTC.

The gene calls are TRBV29-1 and TRBJ2-5; 8 bases are shared with TRBD2. The length of the CDR3 is 15 residues. Per the germline V gene, CDR1 is SQVTM and CDR2 is ANQGSEA. V gave up 4 bases and J gave up 5 bases; unmatched junction bases: 12. This CDR3 is CSVGWMAGGEETQYF. The CDR3 DNA reads TGCAGCGTTGGCTGGATGGCGGGGGGCGAGGAGACCCAGTACTTC.

V is TRBV6-1 and J is TRBJ2-3, with 8 bases aligning to TRBD1. The CDR3 spans 14 residues. V lost 6 bases to trimming and J lost 4 bases; unmatched junction nucleotides: 6. CDR1 is MNHNS, CDR2 SASEGT, per germline. The CDR3 nucleotides are TGTGCCAGCAGGAAGGACAGGGCGTCAGATACGCAGTATTTT. Its protein is CASRKDRASDTQYF.

V and J are TRBV12-5 and TRBJ2-7, with a tentative D call TRBD1 (6 bases). Trimming took 2 bases from V and 5 from J, leaving 13 bases between them. Germline CDR1 is LGHNT and CDR2 is FRNRAP. The CDR3 consists of 14 residues. CDR3 amino acids: CASGLLQGTDEQYF. Written as DNA, the CDR3 is TGTGCTAGTGGTTTGTTACAGGGAACGGACGAGCAGTACTTC.

This sequence joins TRBV7-9 and TRBJ2-5; 7 nucleotides agree with TRBD1. Trimming took 5 bases from V and 4 from J; bases not matched to a gene: 4. This CDR3 spans 13 amino acids. Looked up from germline, CDR1 is SEHNR and CDR2 is FQNEAQ (reference sequence). As DNA, the CDR3 is TGTGCCAGCAGCGACAGACAGGGAGAGACCCAGTACTTC. Amino acid sequence: CASSDRQGETQYF.

V gene TRBV5-1 combines with J gene TRBJ1-4, with 7 bases lining up with TRBD1. Germline CDR1 SGHRS, CDR2 YFSETQ. The CDR3 is 13 residues long. Trimming took 7 bases from V and 5 from J; bases not matched to a gene: 5. This CDR3 is CASCPTGNEKLFF. DNA of the CDR3: TGCGCCAGCTGCCCGACAGGGAATGAAAAACTGTTTTTT. Full variable domain (rest looked up from reference TRBV5-1 and TRBJ1-4): KAGVTQTPRYLIKTRGQQVTLSCSPISGHRSVSWYQQTPGQGLQFLFEYFSETQRNKGNFPGRFSGRQFSNSRSEMNVSTLELGDSALYLCASCPTGNEKLFFGSGTQLSVL.

In its sample, this clone was seen a few times. This rearrangement joins TRBV19 to TRBJ2-1; D is uncertain. CDR1 LNHDA and CDR2 SQIVND come from the germline V gene (reference sequence). There are 13 residues in the CDR3. V was pared by 1 base and J by 4 bases, with 5 bases between. CDR3 sequence (DNA): TGTGCCAGTAGTATAGCAAATTACAATGAGCAGTTCTTC. As protein: CASSIANYNEQFF.

J is TRBJ2-1 and V is TRBV6-1; 7 nucleotides agree with TRBD1. Trimming cost V 8 bases and J 0 bases; bases outside gene matches: 4. Germline V lookup: CDR1 MNHNS, CDR2 SASEGT. The CDR3 has 14 amino acids. The CDR3 spells CASRWDSSYNEQFF. The CDR3 nucleotides read TGTGCCAGCCGATGGGACAGCTCCTACAATGAGCAGTTCTTC.

This chain links TRBV28 with TRBJ1-2, with TRBD1 as a possible D gene (5 bases). Per the germline V gene, CDR1 is MDHEN and CDR2 is SYDVKM. The CDR3 spans 14 residues. V was cut by 0 bases and J by 5 bases, with 10 bases left in between. The CDR3 nucleotides are TGTGCCAGCAGTTTATGGGGGCTAGGGTATGGCTACACCTTC. Its translation is CASSLWGLGYGYTF.

This rearrangement joins TRBV6-6 to TRBJ1-2; TRBD1 matches 7 bases. The V gene's germline CDR1 is MNHNY and CDR2 SVGAGI (reference sequence). The J segment lost 4 bases and the V segment lost 5 bases, leaving 7 bases of the junction unmatched. The CDR3 is 14 residues long. CDR3 region: CASSPRQGSYGYTF. As DNA, the CDR3 is TGTGCCAGCAGTCCCCGACAGGGTTCCTATGGCTACACCTTC.

The chain is built from TRBV4-3 and TRBJ2-1; D is unclear. The V gene lost 1 base and the J gene lost 0 bases, with 7 bases spanning the gap. Per germline, CDR1 LGHNA and CDR2 YSLEER. CDR3 size: 15 residues. CDR3 residues: CASSQVESSYNEQFF. DNA for the CDR3: TGCGCCAGCAGCCAAGTCGAGAGCTCCTACAATGAGCAGTTCTTC.

The rearrangement links TRBV10-2 to TRBJ1-1, with 9 bases fitting TRBD1. Per germline, CDR1 WSHSY and CDR2 SAAADI. The V gene end was trimmed by 10 bases and the J gene end by 4 bases; junction bases not matched to a gene: 22. This CDR3 contains 18 residues. The CDR3 sequence: CATPKGTGQGRVCTEAFF. DNA of the CDR3: TGCGCCACTCCAAAAGGGACAGGGCAAGGGCGGGTATGCACTGAAGCTTTCTTT.

V and J are TRBV6-1 and TRBJ2-7, with TRBD2 as a possible D gene (5 bases). The CDR3 spans 13 residues. From germline, CDR1 is MNHNS and CDR2 SASEGT. V lost 3 bases and J 5 bases, leaving 11 bases between the germline ends. CDR3 DNA: TGTGCCAGCAGTGACGGCGGGCACAACGAGCAGTACTTC. Translating gives CASSDGGHNEQYF.

V and J are TRBV28 and TRBJ2-7; D may be TRBD1 (5 bases). Germline CDR1 reads MDHEN; CDR2 reads SYDVKM. V was shortened by 5 bases and J by 2 bases, with 13 bases between the two germline ends. The CDR3 contains 14 residues. CDR3: CASSTTDRAYEQYF. The CDR3 nucleotides are TGTGCCAGCAGTACAACCGACAGAGCCTACGAGCAGTACTTC.

V and J are TRBV4-2 and TRBJ2-1; perhaps TRBD2 as D (5 bases). In germline, CDR1 is LGHNA, CDR2 YNFKEQ. Trimming took off 7 bases at V and 9 bases at J, with 13 bases between the two ends. The CDR3 sequence is 12 residues long. In DNA form, the CDR3 reads TGTGCCAGCAACTTCGAGGGCCGTGAGCAGTTCTTC. Translated: CASNFEGREQFF.

The rearrangement uses TRBV7-2 and TRBJ1-1; D is undetermined. This CDR3 spans 11 amino acids. Trimming took off 2 bases at V and 7 bases at J, with 5 bases between the two ends. The germline gives CDR1 SGHTA, CDR2 FQGNSA. CDR3 DNA sequence: TGTGCCAGCAGCTTATCCGTTGAAGCTTTCTTT. It encodes CASSLSVEAFF. Full variable domain (remainder filled in from reference TRBV7-2 and TRBJ1-1): GAGVSQSPSNKVTEKGKDVELRCDPISGHTALYWYRQSLGQGLEFLIYFQGNSAPDKSGLPSDRFSAERTGGSVSTLTIQRTQQEDSAVYLCASSLSVEAFFGQGTRLTVV.

The CDR3 DNA reads as TGTGCCAATACAGCTCAGGTTGGCACTGAAGCTTTCTTT. This sequence encodes CANTAQVGTEAFF. The rearrangement uses TRBV6-6 and TRBJ1-1; the D is unclear. V was pared by 10 bases and J by 4 bases, with 16 bases between. CDR1 is MNHNY, CDR2 SVGAGI, per germline (reference sequence). The length of the CDR3 is 13 residues.

The rearrangement joins TRBV18 to TRBJ2-2, with 8 bases lining up with TRBD1. The J segment lost 2 bases and the V segment lost 6 bases, leaving 5 bases of the junction unmatched. Per the germline V gene, CDR1 is KGHSH and CDR2 is LQKENI. CDR3 length equals 15 residues. This CDR3 reads CASSPGQGNTGELFF. DNA for the CDR3: TGTGCCAGCTCGCCTGGACAGGGAAACACCGGGGAGCTGTTTTTT.

The CDR3 DNA sequence: TGCGCCAGCAGCCAAGATAAGATGGGGCCGACAGGGGCCGTCTACGAGCAGTACTTC. Encoded protein: CASSQDKMGPTGAVYEQYF. J is TRBJ2-7 and V is TRBV4-1; 8 nucleotides agree with TRBD1. The germline CDR1 and CDR2 sequences are MGHRA and YSYEKL. The V gene end was trimmed by 0 bases and the J gene end by 3 bases; junction bases not matched to a gene: 16. The CDR3 has 19 residues.

This clone occurred a few times. The chain recombines TRBV6-1 with TRBJ2-3; 7 nucleotides match TRBD2. V lost 8 bases and J lost 4; bases outside the gene matches: 12. The CDR3 length is 15 residues. Germline V gene lookup returns CDR1 MNHNS and CDR2 SASEGT. The CDR3: CASGYGSGASDTQYF. The CDR3 DNA follows: TGTGCCAGCGGGTACGGAAGCGGGGCCTCAGATACGCAGTATTTT.

The gene calls are TRBV7-9 and TRBJ2-7; TRBD2 might be the D (5 bases). This CDR3 is built from 13 residues. Trimming shortened V by 10 bases and J by 0 bases, and 13 bases separated the two germline ends. Germline lookup yields CDR1 SEHNR and CDR2 FQNEAQ (reference sequence). CDR3 coding DNA: TGTGCCACCGGGGAAGGGAACTCCTACGAGCAGTACTTC. Translated: CATGEGNSYEQYF.

The V gene is TRBV19, the J gene TRBJ1-5; D not resolved. The CDR3 runs to 12 residues. V gave up 6 bases and J gave up 4 bases, with 7 bases separating them. The germline V gene encodes CDR1 LNHDA and CDR2 SQIVND (reference sequence). DNA for the CDR3: TGTGCCAGTAGCCCGGTAAATCAGCCCCAGCATTTT. Translated: CASSPVNQPQHF.

This chain links TRBV27 with TRBJ2-1, with 10 bases identical to TRBD2. Unmatched junction bases numbered 4, after V lost 3 bases and J lost 2 bases. The CDR3 is 16 residues long. Germline CDR1 and CDR2: MNHEY and SMNVEV (reference sequence). The CDR3 loop reads CASSFQRGGPYNEQFF. The DNA for the CDR3 is TGTGCCAGCAGTTTCCAGCGGGGGGGACCCTACAATGAGCAGTTCTTC.

J is TRBJ2-7 and V is TRBV11-2; a possible D gene is TRBD1 (6 bases). The CDR3 loop spans 14 amino acids. The V gene's germline CDR1 is SGHAT and CDR2 FQNNGV. Trimming shortened V by 0 bases and J by 2 bases, and 8 bases separated the two germline ends. CDR3 bases: TGTGCCAGCAGCTTAGACCAGGGGACCTACGAGCAGTACTTC. This encodes CASSLDQGTYEQYF.